These T cell receptor beta chains were read from a single sample in a study of OX40 agonist ivuxolimab in advanced cancers. The repertoire was sequenced with immunoSEQ multiplex PCR; TCRdb's copy has only in-frame clones and lacks some. This sample yields tens of thousands of clones, of which roughly nine tenths are seen a single time; 0.85% to 1.2% belongs to the top ten. The sequencing here drew on CD4+ or CD8+ T cells sorted from blood, taken in a trial of the OX40 agonist ivuxolimab. These receptors originate from an adult with an advanced solid tumor such as melanoma, head and neck, liver or kidney cancer. Each CDR3 is given with its conserved first and last residue. Each record gives: clone size, J gene, V gene, D gene, CDR3 protein, CDR3 DNA. The D gene is left open where the match is weak. Expanded clones are given a class, and other clones once, few, many or no size at all.

-,TRBJ2-7,TRBV18,-,CASSPEQGTYEQYF,TGTGCCAGCTCACCGGAACAGGGCACCTACGAGCAGTACTTC
-,TRBJ1-2,TRBV6-6,TRBD1,CASSSGTGNYGYTF,TGTGCCAGCAGTTCCGGGACAGGGAACTATGGCTACACCTTC
-,TRBJ1-6,TRBV5-6,-,CASSSYRLLGYSPLHF,TGTGCCAGCAGCTCCTACAGGTTACTGGGGTATTCACCCCTCCACTTT
-,TRBJ2-3,TRBV2,TRBD2,CASSDLGTGGSTDTQYF,TGTGCCAGCAGTGACCTGGGGACGGGGGGATCCACAGATACGCAGTATTTT
-,TRBJ2-1,TRBV7-9,-,CASSANSASYNEQFF,TGTGCCAGCAGCGCGAACAGTGCCTCCTACAATGAGCAGTTCTTC
once,TRBJ2-1,TRBV6-5,-,CASTYTPHDYNEQFF,TGTGCCAGCACTTACACACCCCATGACTACAATGAGCAGTTCTTC
-,TRBJ1-1,TRBV5-1,TRBD1,CASSGDRNTEAFF,TGCGCCAGCAGCGGGGACAGGAACACTGAAGCTTTCTTT
-,TRBJ2-2,TRBV9,-,CASSARGTDTGELFF,TGTGCCAGCAGCGCCAGGGGAACGGACACCGGGGAGCTGTTTTTT
once,TRBJ1-4,TRBV6-1,-,CASSEQPMNEKLFF,TGTGCCAGCAGTGAACAGCCGATGAATGAAAAACTGTTTTTT
once,TRBJ2-3,TRBV6-1,-,CASRGWTVGTDTQYF,TGTGCCAGCCGAGGCTGGACCGTAGGCACAGATACGCAGTATTTT
-,TRBJ1-1,TRBV6-1,TRBD1,CASSTTGGEAFF,TGTGCCAGCAGTACGACAGGGGGTGAAGCTTTCTTT
-,TRBJ1-5,TRBV23-1,TRBD1,CASSQLWQGGNQPQHF,TGCGCCAGCAGTCAATTGTGGCAGGGGGGAAATCAGCCCCAGCATTTT
once,TRBJ2-7,TRBV29-1,-,CSVGRVDRLEQYF,TGCAGCGTTGGCAGAGTAGACAGGCTCGAGCAGTACTTC
-,TRBJ2-7,TRBV18,TRBD1,CASSPGQGVSYEQYF,TGTGCCAGCTCACCAGGACAGGGGGTTTCTTACGAGCAGTACTTC
-,TRBJ2-7,TRBV5-4,TRBD2,CASSLDGGGSYEQYF,TGTGCCAGCAGCTTGGATGGGGGGGGTTCCTACGAGCAGTACTTC
-,TRBJ2-2,TRBV6-6,-,CASIQRDGTGELFF,TGTGCCAGCATCCAGAGGGACGGCACCGGGGAGCTGTTTTTT
-,TRBJ1-2,TRBV5-1,TRBD1,CASHPGGQNYGYTF,TGCGCCAGCCATCCAGGGGGACAAAACTATGGCTACACCTTC
-,TRBJ1-1,TRBV30,-,CAWRGHRGEAFF,TGTGCCTGGAGGGGACACAGAGGTGAAGCTTTCTTT
-,TRBJ2-7,TRBV11-2,TRBD1,CASSVRQGAFIEQYF,TGTGCCAGCAGCGTCCGACAGGGGGCGTTTATAGAGCAGTACTTC
-,TRBJ1-6,TRBV30,-,CAWSVSSGAPLHF,TGTGCCTGGAGTGTTTCGAGCGGGGCACCCCTCCACTTT
-,TRBJ2-1,TRBV5-5,-,CASSLGGYNEQFF,TGTGCCAGCAGCTTGGGGGGATACAATGAGCAGTTCTTC
-,TRBJ2-7,TRBV5-3,TRBD1,CARHRGTGHPDEQYF,TGTGCCAGACACCGCGGGACAGGGCATCCAGACGAGCAGTACTTC
few,TRBJ1-3,TRBV18,-,CASSSGLGDTIYF,TGTGCCAGCTCATCCGGACTGGGGGACACCATATATTTT
-,TRBJ1-6,TRBV5-4,-,CASSQQLAGSNSPLHF,TGTGCCAGCAGCCAACAGCTGGCCGGAAGTAATTCACCCCTCCACTTT
-,TRBJ2-4,TRBV6-1,TRBD2,CASSEPSGGALLAKNIQYF,TGTGCCAGCAGTGAGCCTAGCGGGGGGGCCTTACTTGCCAAAAACATTCAGTACTTC
-,TRBJ2-7,TRBV6-4,-,CASSDRQGNWYEQYF,TGTGCCAGCAGTGACCGGCAGGGTAATTGGTACGAGCAGTACTTC
-,TRBJ1-5,TRBV19,-,CASSITGFQPQHF,TGTGCCAGTAGTATTACAGGGTTTCAGCCCCAGCATTTT
-,TRBJ2-3,TRBV7-2,-,CASSWGPGAGTDTQYF,TGTGCCAGCAGCTGGGGACCGGGGGCCGGCACAGATACGCAGTATTTT
once,TRBJ2-2,TRBV18,-,CASSEKADTGELFF,TGTGCCAGCTCGGAAAAGGCTGACACCGGGGAGCTGTTTTTT
-,TRBJ2-3,TRBV11-3,-,CASSLEGRTEDSTDTQYF,TGTGCCAGCAGCTTAGAAGGCAGGACAGAGGATAGCACAGATACGCAGTATTTT
-,TRBJ2-4,TRBV6-1,-,CASSEEGRGIQYF,TGTGCCAGCAGTGAAGAAGGTCGTGGCATTCAGTACTTC
-,TRBJ1-2,TRBV6-6,-,CASRSHSLNYGYTF,TGTGCCAGCAGATCACACAGCCTCAACTATGGCTACACCTTC
few,TRBJ2-3,TRBV7-2,-,CASSRVRVPSARTDTQYF,TGTGCCAGCAGCCGGGTCCGGGTCCCGAGCGCGAGAACAGATACGCAGTATTTT
-,TRBJ1-5,TRBV2,-,CASSEKAAVGPQHF,TGTGCCAGCAGTGAAAAGGCAGCCGTGGGGCCCCAGCATTTT
-,TRBJ1-4,TRBV19,-,CASSNLPRGVNEKLFF,TGTGCCAGTAGTAATCTTCCCCGTGGGGTAAATGAAAAACTGTTTTTT
once,TRBJ2-7,TRBV5-1,-,CASSFDLNSYEQYF,TGCGCCAGCAGCTTTGACTTAAACAGCTACGAGCAGTACTTC
-,TRBJ2-5,TRBV5-1,TRBD1,CASRTGDQETQYF,TGCGCCAGCAGAACAGGGGACCAAGAGACCCAGTACTTC
-,TRBJ1-3,TRBV5-1,-,CASSLELGHSGNTIYF,TGCGCCAGCAGCTTGGAACTCGGACACTCTGGAAACACCATATATTTT
-,TRBJ2-1,TRBV4-2,TRBD2,CASSQEPSGGNNEQFF,TGTGCCAGCAGCCAAGAACCTAGCGGGGGGAACAATGAGCAGTTCTTC
-,TRBJ2-1,TRBV30,-,CAWGGLSSYNKQFF,TGTGCCTGGGGTGGTCTGAGCTCCTACAATAAGCAGTTCTTC